These T cell receptor beta chains were read from a single sample in a study of blood T cell repertoires in COVID-19. Sequenced by immunoSEQ multiplex PCR; TCRdb stores in-frame clones only, minus some. Found here are over 95,000 clones, about 89% of them singletons; the top ten hold approximately 20%. Sample: peripheral blood. These TCRs come from a human donor with acute or convalescent COVID-19. The donor label of this sample is uncertain. CDR3s include the opening cysteine and the closing phenylalanine or tryptophan. A D gene is named only where the DNA matches it firmly. Where a row states a size, it is once, few, many or the class of an expanded clone; other rows omit it.

>.|TRBJ2-7|.|TRBV28
CASGDSPPYEQYF
TGTGCCAGCGGTGACTCCCCCCCCTACGAGCAGTACTTC
>.|TRBJ1-4|.|TRBV18
CASSLSRSEKLFF
TGTGCCAGCTCATTATCGAGGTCTGAAAAACTGTTTTTT
>.|TRBJ2-7|TRBD1|TRBV5-1
CASSTTGTPDYEQYF
TGCGCCAGCAGCACGACAGGGACCCCTGACTACGAGCAGTACTTC
>.|TRBJ2-1|TRBD2|TRBV9
CASSVRGLVGNEQFF
TGTGCCAGCAGCGTAAGGGGACTAGTTGGCAATGAGCAGTTCTTC
>.|TRBJ2-3|.|TRBV5-1
CASSSGLDTDTQYF
TGCGCCAGCAGCTCAGGACTCGACACAGATACGCAGTATTTT
>.|TRBJ1-1|.|TRBV4-1
CASSQELGRVLNTEAFF
TGCGCCAGCAGCCAAGAGTTAGGCCGGGTACTGAACACTGAAGCTTTCTTT
>.|TRBJ1-2|.|TRBV5-1
CASSLAFGVYGYTF
TGCGCCAGCAGCTTGGCCTTCGGGGTCTATGGCTACACCTTC
>.|TRBJ2-7|TRBD1|TRBV10-3
CAISVDRGYEQYF
TGTGCCATCAGTGTGGACAGGGGCTACGAGCAGTACTTC
>.|TRBJ1-6|.|TRBV4-1
CASSQEEQIRASLGGNSPLHF
TGCGCCAGCAGCCAAGAAGAGCAGATCCGGGCCTCACTGGGGGGAAATTCACCCCTCCACTTT
>once|TRBJ2-3|TRBD2|TRBV9
CASSISGASTDTQYF
TGTGCCAGCAGCATAAGCGGGGCTAGCACAGATACGCAGTATTTT
>.|TRBJ1-6|TRBD1|TRBV28
CASSLGGTGAYSYNSPLHF
TGTGCCAGCAGTTTAGGGGGGACAGGGGCCTACTCCTATAATTCACCCCTCCACTTT
>.|TRBJ1-2|TRBD1|TRBV7-2
CASSLYGTGGGGGYTF
TGTGCCAGCAGCTTATACGGCACAGGGGGCGGCGGTGGCTACACCTTC
>.|TRBJ2-5|TRBD1|TRBV3-1/TRBV3-2
CASSPGDRVYETQYF
TGTGCCAGCAGCCCCGGGGACAGGGTTTATGAGACCCAGTACTTC
>.|TRBJ2-7|TRBD1|TRBV14
CASSKTGTGAEQYF
TGTGCCAGCAGCAAGACCGGGACAGGGGCCGAGCAGTACTTC
>.|TRBJ1-3|.|TRBV7-9
CASSSPAKSSGNTIYF
TGTGCCAGCAGCTCCCCCGCGAAGAGCTCTGGAAACACCATATATTTT
>.|TRBJ2-7|.|TRBV27
CASSLRGGFDEQYF
TGTGCCAGCAGTTTAAGGGGGGGTTTCGACGAGCAGTACTTC
>.|TRBJ2-5|.|TRBV7-2
CASSLASGVETQYF
TGTGCCAGCAGCTTAGCGTCAGGGGTGGAGACCCAGTACTTC
>.|TRBJ2-7|TRBD2|TRBV7-9
CASSVGLDVYEQYF
TGTGCCAGCAGCGTGGGACTAGATGTCTACGAGCAGTACTTC
>.|TRBJ1-1|.|TRBV25-1
CASSDWAGSPETEAFF
TGTGCCAGCAGTGATTGGGCAGGGTCCCCCGAGACTGAAGCTTTCTTT
>once|TRBJ1-1|.|TRBV28
CASSLSQARTEAFF
TGTGCCAGCAGTTTATCCCAGGCGAGAACTGAAGCTTTCTTT
>.|TRBJ1-2|TRBD1|TRBV12-3/TRBV12-4
CASSFQGASGYTF
TGTGCCAGCAGTTTCCAGGGGGCTAGTGGCTACACCTTC
>few|TRBJ1-2|TRBD1|TRBV29-1
CSAGTGSSTF
TGCAGCGCTGGGACAGGGTCTTCTACCTTC
>.|TRBJ1-1|TRBD1|TRBV7-9
CASSHDRALNTEAFF
TGTGCCAGCAGCCACGACAGGGCATTGAACACTGAAGCTTTCTTT
>.|TRBJ2-3|TRBD2|TRBV7-2
CASSLVLAGTDTQYF
TGTGCCAGCAGCTTAGTACTAGCGGGAACAGATACGCAGTATTTT
>once|TRBJ2-7|.|TRBV19
CASQGSISYEQYF
TGTGCCAGCCAGGGGTCGATTTCCTACGAGCAGTACTTC
>.|TRBJ2-7|TRBD2|TRBV28
CASRGGLSSYEQYF
TGTGCCAGCAGGGGGGGGTTGAGCTCCTACGAGCAGTACTTC
>.|TRBJ2-7|TRBD2|TRBV6-5
CASKAGLPSSYEQYF
TGTGCCAGCAAAGCGGGACTCCCAAGCTCCTACGAGCAGTACTTC
>.|TRBJ1-2|TRBD1|TRBV9
CASSVGDRSNYGYTF
TGTGCCAGCAGCGTAGGGGACAGGTCGAACTATGGCTACACCTTC
>.|TRBJ2-7|TRBD2|TRBV11-3
CASSRGETYEQYF
TGTGCCAGCAGCCGGGGGGAAACCTACGAGCAGTACTTC
>.|TRBJ1-2|TRBD1|TRBV5-1
CASSSRGQSNYGYTF
TGCGCCAGCAGCTCACGGGGACAGTCTAACTATGGCTACACCTTC
>once|TRBJ2-7|TRBD1|TRBV7-6
CASSAGTGFGEQYF
TGTGCCAGCAGCGCCGGGACAGGGTTTGGCGAGCAGTACTTC
>.|TRBJ1-6|TRBD1|TRBV5-1
CASRRVDRDSPLHF
TGCGCCAGCAGACGGGTGGACAGGGACTCACCCCTCCACTTT
>.|TRBJ1-1|.|TRBV7-2
CASSFSGLNTEAFF
TGTGCCAGCAGCTTCTCGGGATTGAACACTGAAGCTTTCTTT
>.|TRBJ2-2|.|TRBV6-5
CASQRGTGELFF
TGTGCCAGTCAAAGGGGTACCGGGGAGCTGTTTTTT
>.|TRBJ2-2|.|TRBV4-3
CASSQDRDGELFF
TGCGCCAGCAGCCAAGATCGGGACGGGGAGCTGTTTTTT
>.|TRBJ2-2|.|TRBV30
CAWSRGGDQTGELFF
TGTGCCTGGAGCCGAGGGGGGGACCAAACCGGGGAGCTGTTTTTT
>.|TRBJ1-2|.|TRBV28
CASSLPTENYGYTF
TGTGCCAGCAGTCTACCGACAGAGAACTATGGCTACACCTTC
>few|TRBJ1-2|.|TRBV7-2
CASIYAGLPNYGYTF
TGTGCCAGCATTTATGCGGGCCTCCCTAACTATGGCTACACCTTC
>.|TRBJ1-2|.|TRBV18
CASSPVGPNYGYTF
TGTGCCAGCTCACCAGTGGGGCCCAACTATGGCTACACCTTC
>.|TRBJ1-1|.|TRBV18
CASSPVLEGTEAFF
TGTGCCAGCTCACCAGTTCTTGAGGGCACTGAAGCTTTCTTT
>once|TRBJ1-6|TRBD1|TRBV28
CASRSTGGGSPLHF
TGTGCCAGCAGATCAACAGGGGGCGGTTCACCCCTCCACTTT
>.|TRBJ2-7|.|TRBV4-1
CASSQVRAGISYEQYF
TGCGCCAGCAGCCAGGTCAGGGCAGGGATATCCTACGAGCAGTACTTC
>.|TRBJ1-2|TRBD1|TRBV9
CASSSASGTGAPHKYGYTF
TGTGCCAGCAGCTCCGCCTCCGGGACAGGGGCCCCCCATAAGTATGGCTACACCTTC
>.|TRBJ2-7|TRBD2|TRBV9
CASSVSGTSFYEQYF
TGTGCCAGCAGCGTGAGCGGGACTAGCTTCTACGAGCAGTACTTC
>.|TRBJ1-1|TRBD1|TRBV5-1
CASSLGDSMNTEAFF
TGCGCCAGCAGCTTGGGGGACAGTATGAACACTGAAGCTTTCTTT
>.|TRBJ1-4|.|TRBV19
CASTTLSRGFGEKLFF
TGTGCCAGTACCACACTCTCCCGGGGATTTGGAGAAAAACTGTTTTTT
>.|TRBJ2-7|TRBD2|TRBV5-3
CARSTRDYTYEQYF
TGTGCCAGAAGCACCCGGGACTACACCTACGAGCAGTACTTC